The next 31 T cell receptor beta chains were all read from a single sample in a study of blood T cell repertoires in COVID-19. Sequencing used immunoSEQ multiplex PCR; TCRdb keeps in-frame clones, though not all of them. The top ten hold around 15% of the sample, which has tens of thousands of clones, around nine tenths seen once. Sequences were obtained from peripheral blood. The receptors were gathered from a human donor with active COVID-19. The donor label of this sample is uncertain.

This rearrangement joins TRBV9 to TRBJ2-2; TRBD2 aligns across 8 bases. V shed 3 bases and J 1 base; nucleotides not matched to a gene: 2. The CDR3 contains 15 residues. In germline, CDR1 is SGDLS, CDR2 YYNGEE. The CDR3 here is CASSALAGNTGELFF. The DNA of the CDR3 is TGTGCCAGCAGCGCTCTAGCGGGGAACACCGGGGAGCTGTTTTTT.

The chain links TRBV7-9 to TRBJ2-3; D is perhaps TRBD2 (6 bases). CDR3 length: 12 residues. The germline V and J ends were trimmed by 6 bases and 3 bases, with 7 bases remaining between them. Germline CDR1 reads SEHNR; CDR2 reads FQNEAQ (reference sequence). The CDR3 DNA reads TGTGCCAGCAGTCGGGAGACAGATACGCAGTATTTT. Translating it yields CASSRETDTQYF.

V is TRBV7-9 and J is TRBJ2-6, with 10 bases matching TRBD1. Germline V lookup: CDR1 SEHNR, CDR2 FQNEAQ (reference sequence). The CDR3 is made up of 18 amino acids. V shed 1 base and J 3 bases; nucleotides not matched to a gene: 6. CDR3 DNA: TGTGCCAGCAGCTTAGTGCGGACAGGGGGAGGTGGGGCCAACGTCCTGACTTTC. Translation gives CASSLVRTGGGGANVLTF.

The CDR3 loop reads CATSRDRQWYNEQFF. For the CDR3, the DNA is TGTGCCACCAGCAGAGATAGACAATGGTACAATGAGCAGTTCTTC. V and J are TRBV15 and TRBJ2-1; D remains ambiguous. Germline CDR1 is LNHNV and CDR2 is YYDKDF (reference sequence). The CDR3 consists of 15 residues. V lost 0 bases to trimming and J lost 4 bases, with 10 bases between them.

Worth noting for this clone: A junction boundary mismatches the germline segment, possibly from a read error. V and J are TRBV29-1 and TRBJ1-3; TRBD1 agrees at 9 bases. Germline lookup yields CDR1 SQVTM and CDR2 ANQGSEA. This CDR3 is 12 amino acids long. CDR3 coding DNA: TGCAGCGCTGGGGGACAGGGCCTCAGTGGCGATTTT. Protein sequence: CSAGGQGLSGDF.

A single count supports this clone. The chain recombines TRBV7-9 with TRBJ1-1; 8 bases match TRBD1. The V gene's germline CDR1 is SEHNR and CDR2 FQNEAQ (reference sequence). The CDR3 is 14 residues long. The trim removed 4 bases at V and 2 bases at J, leaving 3 bases unmatched. Written as DNA, the CDR3 is TGTGCCAGCAGCTCGACAGGGGTAAACACTGAAGCTTTCTTT. Its translation is CASSSTGVNTEAFF.

The chain has TRBV29-1 and TRBJ1-2; the D gene is possibly TRBD1 (6 bases). The V end lost 3 bases, the J end lost 0 bases, and 8 bases lay between the germline ends. The germline CDR1 and CDR2 sequences are SQVTM and ANQGSEA. The CDR3 totals 13 residues. The CDR3 loop is CSVEQGSNYGYTF. The CDR3 DNA follows: TGCAGCGTTGAGCAGGGGTCTAACTATGGCTACACCTTC.

V gene TRBV12-3 or TRBV12-4 combines with J gene TRBJ2-1; D uncertain. This CDR3 comprises 13 residues. Trimming cost V 3 bases and J 6 bases, with 9 bases left between them. CDR3 sequence reads: CASSFRRGNEQFF. The DNA for the CDR3 is TGTGCCAGCAGTTTTCGGAGAGGCAATGAGCAGTTCTTC.

The chain carries TRBV4-3 and TRBJ1-5; no definite D call. CDR3 length equals 16 residues. Germline lookup yields CDR1 LGHNA and CDR2 YSLEER. The germline V and J ends were trimmed by 0 bases and 4 bases, with 13 bases remaining between them. The CDR3 bases are TGCGCCAGCAGCCAAGAATGGGCAAGCGGGAATCAGCCCCAGCATTTT. It encodes CASSQEWASGNQPQHF.

The CDR3: CASSLWGTSGLGEQFF. The CDR3 bases are TGTGCCAGCAGCTTATGGGGGACTAGCGGATTGGGTGAGCAGTTCTTC. The chain recombines TRBV7-9 with TRBJ2-1, with 11 nucleotides matching TRBD2. With V trimmed by 2 bases and J by 9 bases, 9 bases remained unmatched. CDR1 is SEHNR and CDR2 is FQNEAQ in the germline V gene (reference sequence). This CDR3 comprises 16 residues. Using reference TRBV7-9 and TRBJ2-1 for the parts outside the CDR3, the full variable domain is DTGVSQNPRHKITKRGQNVTFRCDPISEHNRLYWYRQTLGQGPEFLTYFQNEAQLEKSRLLSDRFSAERPKGSFSTLEIQRTEQGDSAMYLCASSLWGTSGLGEQFFGPGTRLTVL.

The chain employs TRBV2 and TRBJ1-4, with 7 bases matching TRBD1. The J segment lost 4 bases and the V segment lost 6 bases, leaving 8 bases of the junction unmatched. The germline CDR1 and CDR2 sequences are SNHLY and FYNNEI. This CDR3 comprises 15 residues. The CDR3 reads CASSLMGQINEKLFF. CDR3 sequence (DNA): TGTGCCAGCAGCCTAATGGGACAGATTAATGAAAAACTGTTTTTT. Complete variable domain (other parts from reference TRBV2 and TRBJ1-4): EPEVTQTPSHQVTQMGQEVILRCVPISNHLYFYWYRQILGQKVEFLVSFYNNEISEKSEIFDDQFSVERPDGSNFTLKIRSTKLEDSAMYFCASSLMGQINEKLFFGSGTQLSVL.

The chain uses TRBV6-6 and TRBJ2-1; 13 bases are a match to TRBD2. Germline V gene sequence: CDR1 MNHNY, CDR2 SVGAGI (reference sequence). CDR3 length equals 15 residues. V shed 5 bases, J shed 5 bases, and the junction held 3 bases outside the gene matches. The CDR3 sequence is CASSPGTSGNNEQFF. The DNA for the CDR3 is TGTGCCAGCAGTCCCGGGACTAGCGGGAACAATGAGCAGTTCTTC.

The chain is built from TRBV5-6 and TRBJ1-4, with 7 nucleotides matching TRBD1. Losses at the gene ends were 4 bases for V and 0 bases for J; bases not matched to a gene: 12. CDR3 size: 18 residues. Per the germline V gene, CDR1 is SGHDT and CDR2 is YYEEEE. CDR3 residues: CASSHGTDVYSTNEKLFF. CDR3 DNA: TGTGCCAGCAGCCACGGGACAGATGTTTATTCAACTAATGAAAAACTGTTTTTT.

V usage is TRBV9 and J usage is TRBJ2-7; no definite D call. Trimming took off 3 bases at V and 0 bases at J, with 13 bases between the two ends. The CDR3 has 15 residues. Germline V CDR1 and CDR2: SGDLS, YYNGEE. CDR3 sequence reads: CASSATAQSSYEQYF. The CDR3 DNA is TGTGCCAGCAGCGCCACAGCCCAGAGCTCCTACGAGCAGTACTTC.

This chain connects TRBV19 to TRBJ1-2; D may be TRBD1 (5 bases). The CDR3 loop spans 10 amino acids. Trimming took 8 bases from V and 8 from J, leaving 9 bases between them. The germline gives CDR1 LNHDA, CDR2 SQIVND (reference sequence). The CDR3 is CASAGYGYTF. The CDR3 coding sequence is TGTGCCAGTGCAGGGTACGGCTACACCTTC.

This clone was seen a single time. V and J are TRBV29-1 and TRBJ2-2; 9 nucleotides align to TRBD1. The length of the CDR3 is 15 residues. The junction had 11 bases not matched to a gene; V was cut back by 6 bases and J by 6 bases. Germline CDR1 SQVTM, CDR2 ANQGSEA. The CDR3: CSVIDPGQGSGELFF. DNA for the CDR3: TGCAGCGTCATTGATCCGGGACAGGGATCCGGGGAGCTGTTTTTT.

V is TRBV5-1 and J is TRBJ2-5; TRBD2 matches at 8 bases. The J segment lost 2 bases and the V segment lost 7 bases, leaving 4 bases of the junction unmatched. CDR1 and CDR2 from the germline V gene are SGHRS and YFSETQ. The CDR3 sequence is 13 residues long. The CDR3 reads CASATSGQETQYF. The CDR3 DNA reads as TGCGCCAGCGCCACTAGCGGTCAAGAGACCCAGTACTTC.

This clone was detected once. The J gene is TRBJ1-5, the V gene TRBV19; maybe TRBD1 (6 bases). Trimming took 7 bases from V and 8 from J, leaving 21 bases between them. Germline CDR1 reads LNHDA; CDR2 reads SQIVND (reference sequence). The CDR3 covers 15 residues. The CDR3 sequence: CASKPDRDDLKPQHF. In nucleotides, the CDR3 is TGTGCCAGTAAACCGGACAGAGATGATTTGAAGCCCCAGCATTTT.

V gene TRBV4-3 combines with J gene TRBJ1-1; D remains ambiguous. Germline CDR1 and CDR2: LGHNA and YSLEER. The germline V and J ends were trimmed by 0 bases and 8 bases, with 19 bases remaining between them. This CDR3 is 16 amino acids long. The CDR3 spells CASSQDFTTMPGEAFF. The CDR3, as DNA: TGCGCCAGCAGCCAAGATTTCACGACTATGCCTGGAGAAGCTTTCTTT.

This clone has only one observation. J is TRBJ1-2 and V is TRBV20-1; TRBD1 might be the D (6 bases). Trimming left V 5 bases short and J 8 bases short, with 12 bases between. The CDR3 contains 11 residues. Germline V gene sequence: CDR1 DFQATT, CDR2 SNEGSKA (reference sequence). Here the CDR3 DNA reads TGCAGTGCTGCAACAGGGTACGGCTACACCTTC. Its translation: CSAATGYGYTF.

This rearrangement joins TRBV29-1 to TRBJ1-6; 8 bases fit TRBD1. This CDR3 is built from 13 residues. Per germline, CDR1 SQVTM and CDR2 ANQGSEA. V lost 6 bases to trimming and J lost 8 bases; unmatched junction nucleotides: 6. CDR3 in amino acids: CSVSTGAHSPLHF. CDR3 DNA: TGCAGCGTCTCGACAGGGGCCCATTCACCCCTCCACTTT.

This clone was seen a few times. The chain has TRBV19 and TRBJ2-6; D is possibly TRBD2 (5 bases). The CDR3 has 15 residues. Germline lookup yields CDR1 LNHDA and CDR2 SQIVND (reference sequence). V was cut by 8 bases and J by 1 base, with 12 bases left in between. The CDR3 spells CASRGLISGANVLTF. The CDR3 DNA sequence: TGTGCCAGTCGCGGGCTGATTTCTGGGGCCAACGTCCTGACTTTC.

This rearrangement joins TRBV19 to TRBJ1-1; D call uncertain. This CDR3 has 12 residues. V lost 2 bases and J lost 5, with 6 bases in between. CDR1 is LNHDA and CDR2 is SQIVND in the germline V gene (reference sequence). CDR3 protein: CASSISVTEAFF. CDR3 DNA: TGTGCCAGTAGTATATCTGTGACTGAAGCTTTCTTT.

This clone appeared a few times. The J gene is TRBJ1-5, the V gene TRBV5-1; unclear D gene. Per the germline V gene, CDR1 is SGHRS and CDR2 is YFSETQ. This CDR3 is built from 14 residues. V was shortened by 0 bases and J by 0 bases, with 4 bases between the two germline ends. CDR3 coding DNA: TGCGCCAGCAGCTTGGGCGTTAGCAATCAGCCCCAGCATTTT. This gives the protein CASSLGVSNQPQHF.

The J gene is TRBJ1-2, the V gene TRBV15; no firm D call. The germline V gene encodes CDR1 LNHNV and CDR2 YYDKDF (reference sequence). Trimming took off 4 bases at V and 0 bases at J, with 15 bases between the two ends. The CDR3 runs 16 residues. DNA for the CDR3: TGTGCCACCAGCACAAGCCGGGGTTTCTCTAACTATGGCTACACCTTC. It is translated as CATSTSRGFSNYGYTF. Combining the CDR3 with reference TRBV15 and TRBJ1-2 gives the whole variable domain DAMVIQNPRYQVTQFGKPVTLSCSQTLNHNVMYWYQQKSSQAPKLLFHYYDKDFNNEADTPDNFQSRRPNTSFCFLDIRSPGLGDTAMYLCATSTSRGFSNYGYTFGSGTRLTVV.

The CDR3 is CASSLDRQGGDTQYF. CDR3 nucleotides: TGTGCCAGCAGCTTAGACCGGCAGGGGGGCGATACGCAGTATTTT. The gene calls are TRBV7-2 and TRBJ2-3; tentative D call: TRBD1 (7 bases). Germline V gene lookup returns CDR1 SGHTA and CDR2 FQGNSA. Trimming stripped 1 base from V and 6 bases from J, with 14 bases between. This CDR3 is 15 amino acids long.

The chain recombines TRBV6-5 with TRBJ1-5, with D perhaps matching TRBD1 (5 bases). From germline, CDR1 is MNHEY and CDR2 SVGAGI. Trimming took off 2 bases at V and 2 bases at J, with 10 bases between the two ends. The CDR3 is 15 residues long. The CDR3 is CASSYGGGGNQPQHF. The CDR3 bases are TGTGCCAGCAGTTACGGGGGGGGTGGCAATCAGCCCCAGCATTTT.

This clone has just one count. The V call is TRBV5-1, the J call TRBJ2-5; 7 positions agree with TRBD1. CDR1 is SGHRS, CDR2 YFSETQ, per germline. This CDR3 is 13 amino acids long. Germline trimming cut 9 bases from V and 2 bases from J; bases unmatched to any gene: 7. The CDR3 DNA follows: TGCGCCACACGGACAGGCCAACAAGAGACCCAGTACTTC. Translation gives CATRTGQQETQYF.

A few counts support this clone. The chain recombines TRBV10-1 with TRBJ2-7; D gene unclear. V gave up 7 bases and J gave up 4 bases, with 5 bases separating them. The CDR3 has 10 amino acids. Germline V gene lookup returns CDR1 WNHNN and CDR2 SYGVQD (reference sequence). The CDR3, as DNA: TGCGCCAGCACCTTATACGAGCAGTACTTC. Residues: CASTLYEQYF.

The DNA of the CDR3 is TGTGCCAGCAGTTACCGGGGTCCGCATGAAAAACTGTTTTTT. Translation: CASSYRGPHEKLFF. The J gene is TRBJ1-4, the V gene TRBV6-5; no firm D call. V was shortened by 2 bases and J by 6 bases, with 10 bases between the two germline ends. The CDR3 runs to 14 residues. Germline CDR1 reads MNHEY; CDR2 reads SVGAGI.

The chain combines TRBV18 with TRBJ2-2, with D tentatively TRBD1 (5 bases). Trimming took off 8 bases at V and 7 bases at J, with 20 bases between the two ends. There are 15 residues in the CDR3. Germline assignment: CDR1 KGHSH and CDR2 LQKENI. CDR3: CASRPQGNGGGELFF. CDR3 nucleotides: TGTGCCAGCCGCCCCCAGGGTAACGGCGGCGGGGAGCTGTTTTTT.